This TCR beta chain was sequenced in a study of blood T cell repertoires in COVID-19 (dated by TCRdb to 2020 to 2022). Regarding the complete study: Samples from collaborators originated in the United States, Italy and Spain and spanned both the acute and convalescent phases of COVID-19. The material from the prospective study consisted of cDNA or gDNA derived from T cells, B-cell-depleted T cells, or PBMCs. Deeply sampled blood TCRbeta repertoires from subjects exposed to, actively infected with, or recovered from COVID-19 were included in the dataset. A freely available public database, intended as a resource for researchers studying the immune response to SARS-CoV-2, is where the repertoires were released. Samples came from the ongoing ImmuneRACE study (first 160 participants) plus 1,254 subjects from 6 global collaborators. Nearly every sample came with metadata listing a de-identified subject ID, COVID-19 status, age in years and sex. HLA class I and class II types, where available, came from metadata supplied by the sample provider rather than from assay-based typing.

TCRbeta CDR3 regions were amplified from genomic DNA by means of the immunoSEQ Assay, a bias-controlled multiplex PCR. Under the source paper's analysis protocol: Nucleated cell counts per sample were estimated from amplification of reference gene primers within the assay. Sequence reads were collapsed and filtered to measure the absolute abundance of every unique TCRbeta CDR3 rearrangement. Productive Simpson clonality was computed per sample as the square root of Simpson's diversity index over productive rearrangements. This is the immuneACCESS table as TCRdb keeps it, with only in-frame sequences that have V and J called. A part of the clones is gone; compared with another copy, unresolved V genes explain less than half, and the rest is unexplained. From that table come the V and J calls and clone size; the DNA was used to work out D and trimming. This sample comprises under 250,000 clones, about nine tenths of them detected only once. The top ten hold roughly 2.5% of the sample.

What the authors observed across the whole study: The quantity of clinical and demographic metadata differed by source and by participant and was supplied without curation.

The collaborating institutions used their own protocols to collect whole blood in K2EDTA tubes. For TCRbeta analysis, collaborator samples were shipped as frozen whole blood, as isolated PBMCs, or as DNA extracted from either sample type. This clone showed up many times. Its antigen is currently not known. Qualities for individual bases were not recorded, and no much larger clone is one base off. Trimming removed 2 bases from V and 4 bases from J, leaving 9 bases between the germline ends. Including cysteine and phenylalanine, the CDR3 has 15 amino acids. Only the CDR3 part of the read is kept: 45 bases, read in frame from the first base. From the germline V gene (reference sequence), CDR1 is SEHNR and CDR2 is FQNEAQ.

The origin of this receptor is a woman in her sixties or seventies with acute or convalescent COVID-19. The chain joins TRBV7-9 to TRBJ1-6, with the D gene not clear enough to name. Sample: peripheral blood. The nucleotide sequence reads TGTGCCAGCAGCTTACTAGGTTATTATAATTCACCCCTCCACTTT. Translated, this is CASSLLGYYNSPLHF.